The T cell receptor beta chain described here comes from a study of cytomegalovirus exposure and HLA in healthy donors. These donors counted as nominally healthy when sampled, but unrecorded immune exposures were likely. Both 60 Vbeta primers and 13 Jbeta primers went into the PCR. Some clones are missing from TCRdb's copy, which holds only in-frame ones; the method was immunoSEQ multiplex PCR. The sample yields roughly 240,000 clones, 82% seen once. This CDR3 has 12 residues. The germline V gene has CDR1 MNHEY and CDR2 SVGAGI. V gave up 6 bases and J gave up 7 bases; unmatched junction bases: 3. This clone appeared a few times. No antigen is known for it. Study results and limitations: Upon later analysis, TCR association rates were observed to vary by HLA locus, being highest for DRB1 and lowest for HLA-C.

The chain is built from TRBV6-5 and TRBJ1-1; 9 bases align to TRBD1. The sample taken for sequencing was PBMCs. The receptor was derived from a woman aged 40 to 49 in good health and CMV-seropositive. The CDR3 is CASRQGAGEAFF. CDR3 nucleotide sequence: TGTGCCAGCAGACAGGGGGCTGGTGAAGCTTTCTTT.